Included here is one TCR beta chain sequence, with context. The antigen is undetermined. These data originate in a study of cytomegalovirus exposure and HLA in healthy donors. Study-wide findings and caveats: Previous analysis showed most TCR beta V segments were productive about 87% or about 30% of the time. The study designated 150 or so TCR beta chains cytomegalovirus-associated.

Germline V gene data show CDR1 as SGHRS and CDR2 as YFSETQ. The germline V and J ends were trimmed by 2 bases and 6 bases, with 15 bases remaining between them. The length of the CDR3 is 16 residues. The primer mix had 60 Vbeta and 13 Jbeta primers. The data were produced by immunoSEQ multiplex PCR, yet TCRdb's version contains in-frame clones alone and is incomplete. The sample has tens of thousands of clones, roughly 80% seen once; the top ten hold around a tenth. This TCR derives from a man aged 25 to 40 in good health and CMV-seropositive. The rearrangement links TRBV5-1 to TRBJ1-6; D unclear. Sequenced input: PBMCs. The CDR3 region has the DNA TGCGCCAGCAGCTTTGGGAGCGTGGGTTTTAATTCACCCCTCCACTTT. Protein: CASSFGSVGFNSPLHF.